Presented here are 5 T cell receptor beta chains from one specimen sequenced in a study of tumor-infiltrating lymphocytes in primary liver carcinoma. Scientists recovered RNA and DNA together from around 18-30 mg of unsorted bulk tissue. A constant-region primer primed TCR beta cDNA synthesis from about 0.55 ug of total RNA. Libraries of TCR beta came from three nested multiplex PCR rounds with slightly modified ARM-PCR. The two initial PCR rounds, roughly 10 cycles each, used TRBV1-TRBV30 forward and C-beta reverse primers. A single record per CDR3 protein comes from TCRdb applying MiXCR to the multiplex PCR reads. The table includes roughly 86,000 distinct CDR3 sequences, approximately 68% detected once. The sequenced sample consisted of tumor-adjacent normal liver tissue. The receptor source for this set is a man in his forties or fifties with primary liver carcinoma and hepatitis B virus infection.

Worth noting for this clonotype: Possible read error: a much larger clone is one base away. This chain uses TRBV13 with TRBJ2-1, with D possibly being TRBD1 (5 bases). Germline lookup yields CDR1 PRHDT and CDR2 FYEKMQ (reference sequence). The length of the CDR3 is 12 residues. Trimming cost V 1 base and J 13 bases, with 11 bases left between them. The CDR3 region is CASSLEGSDQFF. The CDR3 DNA is TGTGCCAGCAGCTTAGAGGGGTCTGACCAGTTCTTC.

Remarks on this clonotype: Mismatch with germline at one junction end may stem from a read error. CDR3 region: CARSQSGIAAGNEQFF. The CDR3 DNA sequence: TGCGCCAGGAGCCAGTCGGGAATAGCGGCGGGTAATGAGCAGTTCTTC. V usage is TRBV4-1 and J usage is TRBJ2-1, with a possible D match to TRBD2 (6 bases). There are 16 residues in the CDR3. Germline V gene lookup returns CDR1 MGHRA and CDR2 YSYEKL.

With respect to this clonotype: A junction end diverges from the germline sequence, so it may reflect a read error. V and J are TRBV11-2 and TRBJ2-7, with 8 positions matching TRBD2. Germline V gene sequence: CDR1 SGHAT, CDR2 FQNNGV. The CDR3 loop spans 14 amino acids. This CDR3 is CVSRLGTRGYELYF. The CDR3 DNA is TGTGTCAGCAGACTAGGGACTAGAGGCTACGAGCTGTACTTC.

This clonotype was counted a single time. Since no conserved phenylalanine or tryptophan closes the CDR3, a read error is the likely cause. J is TRBJ2-7 and V is TRBV6-6; 9 bases fit TRBD2. The CDR3 is 14 amino acids. The germline gives CDR1 MNHNY, CDR2 SVGAGI (reference sequence). The CDR3 nucleotides read TGTGCCAGCTGTTATGCACTAGCGGGTGGCGAGCAGTACATC. Translation gives CASCYALAGGEQYI.

Regarding this clonotype: This clone may be a read error of a much larger clone one base away. This chain joins TRBV29-1 and TRBJ1-2; a weak D match, TRBD1 (5 bases). The CDR3 totals 13 residues. CDR1 and CDR2 from the germline V gene are SQVTM and ANQGSEA. CDR3 loop: CSVGVIGEDGYIF. Written as DNA, the CDR3 is TGCAGCGTTGGGGTTATAGGGGAGGACGGCTACATCTTC.